This TCR beta chain originates from a study of control samples from healthy donors and cancer patients (dated by TCRdb to 2018 to 2020). Library preparation employed the immunoSEQ multiplex PCR assay. TCRdb stores this immuneACCESS table with in-frame sequences only. Part of the clones is absent; in the studies checked, under half of the shortfall reflects unresolved V genes, and no reason is known for the rest. For this sample there are about 78,000 clones; roughly 89% appear just once. The ten largest clones capture about 7.4% of the sample. Concerning this clone: This clone's antigen is unknown. No much larger clonotype is one base removed from it; base qualities were not supplied.

The germline V gene (reference sequence) sets CDR1 to LNHDA and CDR2 to SQIVND. There are 16 amino acids in the CDR3, from cysteine to phenylalanine inclusive. The kept DNA is CDR3 alone, 48 bases in frame from the first base. V is reduced by 3 bases and J by 0 bases, leaving a spacing of 12 bases between them. The sequence came from a woman aged 55-70 years in good health. The chain links TRBV19 with TRBJ1-5, with a tentative D gene TRBD1 over 5 matching bases. What was sequenced was blood. The CDR3 is CASSIDDSNSNQPQHF. The DNA is TGTGCCAGTAGTATTGACGACAGTAATAGCAATCAGCCCCAGCATTTT.